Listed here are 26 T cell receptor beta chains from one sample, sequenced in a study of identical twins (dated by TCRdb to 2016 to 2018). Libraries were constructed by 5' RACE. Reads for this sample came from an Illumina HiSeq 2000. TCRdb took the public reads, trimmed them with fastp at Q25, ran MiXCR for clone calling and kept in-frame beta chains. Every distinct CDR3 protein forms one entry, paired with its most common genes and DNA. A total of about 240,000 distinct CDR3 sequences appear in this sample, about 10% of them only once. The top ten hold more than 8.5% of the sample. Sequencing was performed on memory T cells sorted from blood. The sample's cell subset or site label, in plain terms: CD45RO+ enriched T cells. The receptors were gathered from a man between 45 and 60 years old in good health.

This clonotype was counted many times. In DNA, the CDR3 is TGTGCCAGCAGCGGAGCGGGAGGGATCTCTGGGGCCAACGTCCTGACTTTC. Residues: CASSGAGGISGANVLTF. This chain links TRBV6-2 or TRBV6-3 with TRBJ2-6; 10 nucleotides align to TRBD2. CDR1 is MNHEY and CDR2 is SVGEGT in the germline V gene. The CDR3 has 17 amino acids. V was pared by 6 bases and J by 0 bases, with 5 bases of the junction left unmatched.

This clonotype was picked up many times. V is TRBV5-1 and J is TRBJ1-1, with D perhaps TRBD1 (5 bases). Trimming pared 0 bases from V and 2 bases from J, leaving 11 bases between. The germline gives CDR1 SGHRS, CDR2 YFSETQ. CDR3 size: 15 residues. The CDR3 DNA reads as TGCGCCAGCAGCTTGGCTAGGGGCGCAAACACTGAAGCTTTCTTT. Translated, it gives CASSLARGANTEAFF.

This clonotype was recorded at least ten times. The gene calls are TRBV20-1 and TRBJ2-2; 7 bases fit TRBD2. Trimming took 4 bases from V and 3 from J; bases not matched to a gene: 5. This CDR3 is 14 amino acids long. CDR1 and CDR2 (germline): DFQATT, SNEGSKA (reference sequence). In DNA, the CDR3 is TGCAGTGCTACGACTAGCCGCTACACCGGGGAGCTGTTTTTT. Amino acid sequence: CSATTSRYTGELFF.

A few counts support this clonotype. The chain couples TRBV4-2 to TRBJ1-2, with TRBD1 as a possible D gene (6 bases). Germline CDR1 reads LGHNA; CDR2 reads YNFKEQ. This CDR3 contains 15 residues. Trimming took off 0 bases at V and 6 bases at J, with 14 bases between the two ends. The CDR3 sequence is CASSQEEGGRDGYTF. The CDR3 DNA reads TGTGCCAGCAGCCAAGAGGAAGGGGGGCGGGATGGCTACACCTTC.

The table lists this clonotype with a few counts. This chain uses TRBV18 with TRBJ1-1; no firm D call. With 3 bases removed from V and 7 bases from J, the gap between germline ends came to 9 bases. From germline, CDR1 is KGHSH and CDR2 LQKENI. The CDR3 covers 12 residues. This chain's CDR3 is CASSPGWGEAFF. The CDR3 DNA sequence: TGTGCCAGCTCACCCGGATGGGGTGAAGCTTTCTTT.

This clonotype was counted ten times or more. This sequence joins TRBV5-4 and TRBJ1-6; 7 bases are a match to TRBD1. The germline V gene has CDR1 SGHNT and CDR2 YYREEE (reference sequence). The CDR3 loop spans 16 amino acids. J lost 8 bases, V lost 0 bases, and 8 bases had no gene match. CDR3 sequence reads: CASSLDGGGAYSPLHF. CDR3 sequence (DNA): TGTGCCAGCAGCTTGGATGGAGGGGGCGCATATTCACCCCTCCACTTT. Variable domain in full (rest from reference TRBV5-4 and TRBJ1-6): ETGVTQSPTHLIKTRGQQVTLRCSSQSGHNTVSWYQQALGQGPQFIFQYYREEENGRGNFPPRFSGLQFPNYSSELNVNALELDDSALYLCASSLDGGGAYSPLHFGNGTRLTVT.

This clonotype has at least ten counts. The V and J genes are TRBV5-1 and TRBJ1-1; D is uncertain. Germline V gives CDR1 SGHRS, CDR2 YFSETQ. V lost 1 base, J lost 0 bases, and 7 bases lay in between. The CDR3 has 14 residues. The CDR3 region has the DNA TGCGCCAGCAGCTTGACAGCAGTGAACACTGAAGCTTTCTTT. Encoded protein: CASSLTAVNTEAFF.

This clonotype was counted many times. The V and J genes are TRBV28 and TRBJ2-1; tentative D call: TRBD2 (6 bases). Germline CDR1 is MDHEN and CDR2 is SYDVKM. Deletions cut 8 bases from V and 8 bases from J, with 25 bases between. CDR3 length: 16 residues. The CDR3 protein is CASGGVFSGLVDEQFF. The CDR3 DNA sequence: TGTGCCAGCGGCGGAGTTTTTAGCGGTCTTGTGGATGAGCAGTTCTTC. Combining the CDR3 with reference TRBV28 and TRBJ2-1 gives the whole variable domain DVKVTQSSRYLVKRTGEKVFLECVQDMDHENMFWYRQDPGLGLRLIYFSYDVKMKEKGDIPEGYSVSREKKERFSLILESASTNQTSMYLCASGGVFSGLVDEQFFGPGTRLTVL.

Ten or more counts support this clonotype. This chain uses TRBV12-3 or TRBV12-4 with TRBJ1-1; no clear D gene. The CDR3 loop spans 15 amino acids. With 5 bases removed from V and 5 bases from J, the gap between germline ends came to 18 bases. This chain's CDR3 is CASSPHGVRRTEAFF. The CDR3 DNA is TGTGCCAGCAGTCCCCACGGGGTCAGGAGGACTGAAGCTTTCTTT.

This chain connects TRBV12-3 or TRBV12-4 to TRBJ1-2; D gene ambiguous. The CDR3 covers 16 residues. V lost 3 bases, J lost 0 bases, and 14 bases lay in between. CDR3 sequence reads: CASSFSSAATNYGYTF. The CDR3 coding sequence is TGTGCCAGCAGTTTCTCCTCGGCCGCTACTAACTATGGCTACACCTTC.

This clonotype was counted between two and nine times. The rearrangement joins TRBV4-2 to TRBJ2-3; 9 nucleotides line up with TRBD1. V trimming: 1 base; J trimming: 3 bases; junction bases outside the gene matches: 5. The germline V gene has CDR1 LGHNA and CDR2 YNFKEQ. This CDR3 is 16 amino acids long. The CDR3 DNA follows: TGTGCCAGCAGCCAAGTGGCGACAGGGGGTACAGATACGCAGTATTTT. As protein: CASSQVATGGTDTQYF.

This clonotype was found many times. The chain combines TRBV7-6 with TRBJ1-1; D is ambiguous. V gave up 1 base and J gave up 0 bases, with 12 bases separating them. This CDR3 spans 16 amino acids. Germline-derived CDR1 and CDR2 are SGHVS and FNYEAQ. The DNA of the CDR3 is TGTGCCAGCAGCTTAGTTGCAGGTACCATGAACACTGAAGCTTTCTTT. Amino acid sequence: CASSLVAGTMNTEAFF.

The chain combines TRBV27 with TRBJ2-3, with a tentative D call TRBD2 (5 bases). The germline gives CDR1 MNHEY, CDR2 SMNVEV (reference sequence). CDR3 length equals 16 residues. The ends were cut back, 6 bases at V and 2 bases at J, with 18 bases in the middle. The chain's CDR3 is CASSPPGQDFTDTQYF. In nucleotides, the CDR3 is TGTGCCAGCAGCCCTCCGGGTCAGGACTTCACAGATACGCAGTATTTT.

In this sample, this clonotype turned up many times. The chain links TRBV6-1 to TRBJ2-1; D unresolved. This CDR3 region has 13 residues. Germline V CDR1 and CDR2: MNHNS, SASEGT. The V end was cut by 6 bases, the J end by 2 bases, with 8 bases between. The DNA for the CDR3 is TGTGCCAGCAGAGAGATCACCTACAATGAGCAGTTCTTC. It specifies CASREITYNEQFF.

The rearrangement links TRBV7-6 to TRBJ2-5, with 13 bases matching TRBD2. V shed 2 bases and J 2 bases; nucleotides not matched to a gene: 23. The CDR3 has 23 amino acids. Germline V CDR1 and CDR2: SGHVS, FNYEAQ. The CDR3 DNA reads TGTGCCAGCAGCTTACGCCCCGGGACTAGCGGGATTACGCCCCATCGGGAGCAAGAGACCCAGTACTTC. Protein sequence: CASSLRPGTSGITPHREQETQYF.

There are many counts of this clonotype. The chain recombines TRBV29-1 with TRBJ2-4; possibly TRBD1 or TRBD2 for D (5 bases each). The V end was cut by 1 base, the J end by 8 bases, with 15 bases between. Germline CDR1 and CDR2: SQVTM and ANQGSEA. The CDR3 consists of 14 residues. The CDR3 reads CSVEGRGVGDIQYF. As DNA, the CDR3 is TGCAGCGTTGAAGGTCGGGGCGTGGGGGACATTCAGTACTTC.

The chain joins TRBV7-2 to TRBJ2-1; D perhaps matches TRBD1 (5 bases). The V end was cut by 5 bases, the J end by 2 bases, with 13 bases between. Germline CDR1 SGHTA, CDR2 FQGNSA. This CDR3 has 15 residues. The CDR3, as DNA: TGTGCCAGCAGCGTACAGGTCGGAGCCTACAATGAGCAGTTCTTC. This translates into CASSVQVGAYNEQFF. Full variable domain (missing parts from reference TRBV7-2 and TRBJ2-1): GAGVSQSPSNKVTEKGKDVELRCDPISGHTALYWYRQSLGQGLEFLIYFQGNSAPDKSGLPSDRFSAERTGGSVSTLTIQRTQQEDSAVYLCASSVQVGAYNEQFFGPGTRLTVL.

CDR3 region: CASSLEIGPNEKLFF. The CDR3 region has the DNA TGTGCCAGCAGCTTGGAGATTGGACCAAATGAAAAACTGTTTTTT. This chain connects TRBV5-5 to TRBJ1-4; D unclear. Deletions cut 0 bases from V and 5 bases from J, with 11 bases between. The CDR3 is 15 amino acids. Germline loops: CDR1 SGHKS, CDR2 YYEKEE (reference sequence).

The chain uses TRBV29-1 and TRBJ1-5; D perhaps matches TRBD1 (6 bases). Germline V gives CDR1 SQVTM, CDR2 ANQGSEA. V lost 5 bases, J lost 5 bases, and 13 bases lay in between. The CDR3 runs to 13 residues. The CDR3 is CSVQGRGDQPQHF. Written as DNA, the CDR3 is TGCAGCGTTCAGGGGCGAGGGGATCAGCCCCAGCATTTT. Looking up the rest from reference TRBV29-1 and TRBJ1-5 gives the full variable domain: SAVISQKPSRDICQRGTSLTIQCQVDSQVTMMFWYRQQPGQSLTLIATANQGSEATYESGFVIDKFPISRPNLTFSTLTVSNMSPEDSSIYLCSVQGRGDQPQHFGDGTRLSIL.

The CDR3 sequence is CATSDPTGNQETQYF. The CDR3 region has the DNA TGTGCCACCAGTGACCCGACAGGGAACCAAGAGACCCAGTACTTC. The chain joins TRBV24-1 to TRBJ2-5; 7 bases fit TRBD1. Looked up from germline, CDR1 is KGHDR and CDR2 is SFDVKD. V shed 4 bases, J shed 0 bases, and the junction held 4 bases outside the gene matches. CDR3 length equals 15 residues.

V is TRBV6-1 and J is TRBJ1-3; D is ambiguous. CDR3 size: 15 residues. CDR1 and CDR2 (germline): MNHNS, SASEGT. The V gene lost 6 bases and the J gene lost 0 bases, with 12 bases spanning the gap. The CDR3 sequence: CASRKDGSSGNTIYF. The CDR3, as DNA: TGTGCCAGCAGAAAGGACGGATCCTCTGGAAACACCATATATTTT.

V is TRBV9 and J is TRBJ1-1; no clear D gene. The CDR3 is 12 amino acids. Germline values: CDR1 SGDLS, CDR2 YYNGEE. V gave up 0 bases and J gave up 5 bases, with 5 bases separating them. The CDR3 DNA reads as TGTGCCAGCAGCGTAGAGGGAACTGAAGCTTTCTTT. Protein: CASSVEGTEAFF.

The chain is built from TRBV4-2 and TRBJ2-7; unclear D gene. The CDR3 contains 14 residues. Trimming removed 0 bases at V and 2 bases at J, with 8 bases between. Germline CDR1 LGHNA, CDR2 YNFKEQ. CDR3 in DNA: TGTGCCAGCAGCCAAGATGGCAGGCCCTACGAGCAGTACTTC. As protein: CASSQDGRPYEQYF.

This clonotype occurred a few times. This CDR3 reads CASSPADREPGEQYF. The DNA for the CDR3 is TGTGCCAGCAGTCCAGCAGACAGGGAACCGGGCGAGCAGTACTTC. The chain employs TRBV28 and TRBJ2-7; 7 nucleotides line up with TRBD1. The CDR3 is 15 amino acids. Germline CDR1 reads MDHEN; CDR2 reads SYDVKM. Trimming removed 5 bases from V and 6 bases from J; junction bases left unmatched: 13.

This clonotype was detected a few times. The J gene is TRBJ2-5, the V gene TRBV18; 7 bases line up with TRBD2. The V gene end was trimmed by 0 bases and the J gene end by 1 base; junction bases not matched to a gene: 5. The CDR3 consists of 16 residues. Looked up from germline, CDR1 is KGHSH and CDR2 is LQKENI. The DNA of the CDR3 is TGTGCCAGCTCACCACCGATGCAGCGGGGCCAAGAGACCCAGTACTTC. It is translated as CASSPPMQRGQETQYF. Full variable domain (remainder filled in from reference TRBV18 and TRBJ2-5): NAGVMQNPRHLVRRRGQEARLRCSPMKGHSHVYWYRQLPEEGLKFMVYLQKENIIDESGMPKERFSAEFPKEGPSILRIQQVVRGDSAAYFCASSPPMQRGQETQYFGPGTRLLVL.

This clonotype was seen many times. CDR3 loop: CASSNPLAGVPDTQYF. The CDR3 DNA is TGTGCCAGCAGTAACCCACTAGCGGGAGTCCCAGATACGCAGTATTTT. The chain uses TRBV6-5 and TRBJ2-3, with 11 bases that match TRBD2. The CDR3 is made up of 16 amino acids. CDR1 and CDR2 (germline): MNHEY, SVGAGI. The J segment lost 4 bases and the V segment lost 5 bases, leaving 8 bases of the junction unmatched.